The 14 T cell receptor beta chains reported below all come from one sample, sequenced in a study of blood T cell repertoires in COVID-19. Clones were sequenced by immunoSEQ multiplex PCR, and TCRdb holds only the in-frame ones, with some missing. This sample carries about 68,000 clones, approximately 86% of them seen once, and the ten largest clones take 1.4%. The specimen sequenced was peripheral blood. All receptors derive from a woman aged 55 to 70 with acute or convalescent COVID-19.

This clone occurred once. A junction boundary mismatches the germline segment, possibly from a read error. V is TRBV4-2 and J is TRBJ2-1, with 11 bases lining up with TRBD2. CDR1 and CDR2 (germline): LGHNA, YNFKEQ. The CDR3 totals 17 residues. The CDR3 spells CASSQVVPGTSGSRVVF. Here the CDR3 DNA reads TGTGCCAGCAGCCAAGTAGTCCCCGGGACTAGCGGCAGTCGGGTTGTCTTC.

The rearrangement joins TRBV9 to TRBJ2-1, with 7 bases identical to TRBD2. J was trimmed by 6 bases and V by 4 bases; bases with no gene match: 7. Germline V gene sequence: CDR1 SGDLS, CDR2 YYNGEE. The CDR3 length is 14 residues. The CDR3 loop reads CASSPLGGSNEQFF. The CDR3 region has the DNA TGTGCCAGCAGCCCCCTCGGGGGGAGCAATGAGCAGTTCTTC.

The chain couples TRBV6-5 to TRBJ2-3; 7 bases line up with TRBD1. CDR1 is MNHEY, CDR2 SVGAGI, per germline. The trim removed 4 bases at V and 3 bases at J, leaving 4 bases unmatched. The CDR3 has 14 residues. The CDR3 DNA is TGTGCCAGCAGTTTCTACAGGGGTACAGATACGCAGTATTTT. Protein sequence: CASSFYRGTDTQYF.

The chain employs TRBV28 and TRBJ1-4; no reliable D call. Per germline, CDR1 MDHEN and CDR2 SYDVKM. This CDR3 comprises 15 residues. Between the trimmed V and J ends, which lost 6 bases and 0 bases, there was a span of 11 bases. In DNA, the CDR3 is TGTGCCAGCAGAAGCTTTAGTACAACTAATGAAAAACTGTTTTTT. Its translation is CASRSFSTTNEKLFF.

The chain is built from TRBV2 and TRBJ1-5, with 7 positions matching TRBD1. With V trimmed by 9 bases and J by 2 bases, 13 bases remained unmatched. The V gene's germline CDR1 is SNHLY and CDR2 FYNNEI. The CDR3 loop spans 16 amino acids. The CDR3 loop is CASKTGRSLGNQPQHF. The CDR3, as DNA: TGTGCCAGTAAGACAGGGAGATCTTTAGGCAATCAGCCCCAGCATTTT.

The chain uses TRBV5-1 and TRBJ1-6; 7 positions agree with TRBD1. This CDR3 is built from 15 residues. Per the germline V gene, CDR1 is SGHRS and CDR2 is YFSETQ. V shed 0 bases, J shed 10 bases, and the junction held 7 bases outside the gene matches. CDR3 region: CASSLGTGLQSPLHF. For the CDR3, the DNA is TGCGCCAGCAGCTTGGGGACAGGTTTACAGTCACCCCTCCACTTT.

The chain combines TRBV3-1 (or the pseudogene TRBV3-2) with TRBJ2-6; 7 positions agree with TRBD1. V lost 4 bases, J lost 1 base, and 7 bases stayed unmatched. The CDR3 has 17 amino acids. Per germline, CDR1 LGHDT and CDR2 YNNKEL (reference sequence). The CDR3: CASSPRDRVSGANVLTF. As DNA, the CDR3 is TGTGCCAGCAGCCCCCGGGACAGAGTTTCTGGGGCCAACGTCCTGACTTTC.

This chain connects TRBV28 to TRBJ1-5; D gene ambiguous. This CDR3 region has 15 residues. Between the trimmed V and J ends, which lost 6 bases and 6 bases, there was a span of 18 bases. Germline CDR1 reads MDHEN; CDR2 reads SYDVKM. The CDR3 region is CASSNPRLPSQPQHF. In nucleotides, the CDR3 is TGTGCCAGCAGCAACCCACGACTCCCAAGTCAGCCCCAGCATTTT.

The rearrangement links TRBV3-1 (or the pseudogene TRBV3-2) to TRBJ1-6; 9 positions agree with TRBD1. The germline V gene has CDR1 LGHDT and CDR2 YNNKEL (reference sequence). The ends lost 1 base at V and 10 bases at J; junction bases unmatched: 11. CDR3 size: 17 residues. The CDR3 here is CASSQALTGTGRSPLHF. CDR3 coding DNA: TGTGCCAGCAGCCAAGCGCTTACCGGGACAGGGAGATCACCCCTCCACTTT.

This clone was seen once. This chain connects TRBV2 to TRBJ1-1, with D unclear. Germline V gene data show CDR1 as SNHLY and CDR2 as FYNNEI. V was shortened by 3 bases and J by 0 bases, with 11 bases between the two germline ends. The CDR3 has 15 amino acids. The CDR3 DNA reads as TGTGCCAGCAGTGAGTATTTCGGGGTGAACACTGAAGCTTTCTTT. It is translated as CASSEYFGVNTEAFF.

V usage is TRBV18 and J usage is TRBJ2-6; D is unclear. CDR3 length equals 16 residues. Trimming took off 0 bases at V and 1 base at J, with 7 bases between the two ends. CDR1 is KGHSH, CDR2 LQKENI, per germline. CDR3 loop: CASSPPVSSGANVLTF. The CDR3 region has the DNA TGTGCCAGCTCACCACCCGTTTCGTCTGGGGCCAACGTCCTGACTTTC.

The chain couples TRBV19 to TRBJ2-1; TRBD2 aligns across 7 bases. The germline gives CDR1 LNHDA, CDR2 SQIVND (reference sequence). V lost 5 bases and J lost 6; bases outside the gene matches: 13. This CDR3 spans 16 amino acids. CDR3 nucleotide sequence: TGTGCCAGTAGTTTTCCCGAGGGAGGGCCTGGCAATGAGCAGTTCTTC. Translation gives CASSFPEGGPGNEQFF.

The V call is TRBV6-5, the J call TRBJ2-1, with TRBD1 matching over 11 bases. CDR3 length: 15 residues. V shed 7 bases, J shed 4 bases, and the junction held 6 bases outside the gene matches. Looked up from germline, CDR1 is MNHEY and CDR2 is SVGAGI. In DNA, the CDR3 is TGTGCCAGCAAGGACGGGACAGGGGGTTACAATGAGCAGTTCTTC. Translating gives CASKDGTGGYNEQFF.

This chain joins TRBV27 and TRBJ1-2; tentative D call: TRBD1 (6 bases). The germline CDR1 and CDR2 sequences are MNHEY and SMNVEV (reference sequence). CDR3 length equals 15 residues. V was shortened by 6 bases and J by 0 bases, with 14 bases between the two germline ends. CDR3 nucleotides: TGTGCCAGCAGGATGACCGGGACAACTAACTATGGCTACACCTTC. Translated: CASRMTGTTNYGYTF.